This T cell receptor (beta chain) was sequenced for a study of T cell repertoires in cytomegalovirus infection. The wider study: CMV infection together with matching HLA type was indicated by public TCR beta signatures. General study points: The ex vivo response was dominated by HLA-C-restricted CMV-specific TCR beta clonotypes.

From the reads, TCRdb called clonotypes with MiXCR, one entry per CDR3 protein. Of hundreds of thousands of distinct CDR3 sequences listed, approximately 10% are singletons. Germline loops: CDR1 MNHNY, CDR2 SVGAGI (reference sequence). The CDR3 sequence is 12 residues long. Between the trimmed V and J ends, which lost 7 bases and 7 bases, there was a span of 14 bases. This clonotype was counted at least ten times. Its antigen is unidentified. The clonotype was recovered from a human donor in good health (CMV status not recorded). Some clones in this sample may be carry-over from other donors' samples. Specimen: PBMCs. The V call is TRBV6-6, the J call TRBJ2-7; D remains unclear. The DNA of the CDR3 is TGTGCCAGCAAGGGAACTTCGCCAGAGCAGTACTTC. It codes for CASKGTSPEQYF.